This T cell receptor beta chain derives from a study of T-cell reconstitution after alpha-beta-depleted transplantation in children. The TCRbeta library was prepared with unique molecular identifiers. TCRdb independently ran MiXCR on the PCR reads; one entry per CDR3 protein. The sample includes about 370,000 distinct CDR3 sequences, roughly 22% of them seen just once. This clonotype has more than one count but fewer than ten. Germline lookup yields CDR1 SGHRS and CDR2 YFSETQ. V shed 0 bases and J 5 bases; nucleotides not matched to a gene: 7. The CDR3 totals 16 residues. The chain combines TRBV5-1 with TRBJ2-1, with 8 bases fitting TRBD2. The TCR comes from a human donor who donated a stem cell graft to a child with acute myeloid leukemia. The specimen comprised PBMCs from the stem cell graft donor, sampled from the stem cell graft. The CDR3 region is CASSLDRAGAHNEQFF. The CDR3 DNA reads TGCGCCAGCAGCTTGGATCGAGCGGGAGCTCACAATGAGCAGTTCTTC.